Below are 31 T cell receptor beta chains sequenced from a single sample in a study of ipilimumab plus nivolumab after autologous stem cell transplantation. Some clones are missing from TCRdb's copy, which holds only in-frame ones; the method was immunoSEQ multiplex PCR. In the table there are 20,000 to 30,000 clones, around 83% of which are singletons. The sample in question was PBMCs, obtained in a trial of ipilimumab plus nivolumab as post-transplant consolidation. The receptors were gathered from a male donor with diffuse large B-cell lymphoma.

The chain joins TRBV2 to TRBJ1-2; TRBD1 matches at 9 bases. The trim removed 5 bases at V and 8 bases at J, leaving 12 bases unmatched. The length of the CDR3 is 15 residues. Looked up from germline, CDR1 is SNHLY and CDR2 is FYNNEI. The DNA of the CDR3 is TGTGCCAGCAGTCTCCAAACCGGGACAGGGACCGGCTACACCTTC. This codes for CASSLQTGTGTGYTF.

V and J are TRBV7-8 and TRBJ2-5, with no clear D. This CDR3 is 13 amino acids long. Germline V lookup: CDR1 SGHVS, CDR2 FQNEAQ. Trimming took off 1 base at V and 2 bases at J, with 5 bases between the two ends. The CDR3 DNA sequence: TGTGCCAGCAGCTTAGGCGGACAAGAGACCCAGTACTTC. Encoded protein: CASSLGGQETQYF.

V gene TRBV7-6 combines with J gene TRBJ1-2; D call uncertain. The CDR3 length is 13 residues. Germline lookup yields CDR1 SGHVS and CDR2 FNYEAQ. V lost 2 bases to trimming and J lost 3 bases, with 7 bases between them. CDR3 loop: CASSLSGYYGYTF. The CDR3 coding sequence is TGTGCCAGCAGCTTATCAGGCTACTATGGCTACACCTTC.

For this clone: At one end the junction does not follow the germline gene, possibly because of a read error. The gene calls are TRBV9 and TRBJ1-3, with D maybe TRBD1 (6 bases). The CDR3 is made up of 18 amino acids. Germline assignment: CDR1 SGDLS and CDR2 YYNGEE. The CDR3 reads CARSVATGGGGSGNTIYF. In nucleotides, the CDR3 is TGTGCCCGCAGCGTAGCTACCGGGGGCGGGGGTAGTGGAAACACCATATATTTT.

This chain links TRBV6-5 with TRBJ2-7; D possibly corresponds to TRBD1 (8 bases). Trimming cost V 5 bases and J 5 bases, with 16 bases left between them. The CDR3 is made up of 14 amino acids. Germline V gene data show CDR1 as MNHEY and CDR2 as SVGAGI. The CDR3 region is CASSRGQGGNEQYF. CDR3 in DNA: TGTGCCAGCAGTCGAGGACAGGGAGGGAACGAGCAGTACTTC.

J is TRBJ2-4 and V is TRBV30, with a weak D call TRBD1 (5 bases). Germline lookup yields CDR1 GTSNPN and CDR2 SVGIG (reference sequence). The CDR3 is made up of 13 amino acids. V was shortened by 2 bases and J by 9 bases, with 14 bases between the two germline ends. The chain's CDR3 is CAWSSGAQGIQYF. Written as DNA, the CDR3 is TGTGCCTGGAGTTCTGGGGCTCAGGGCATTCAGTACTTC.

Note on this clone: The CDR3 does not close with the conserved phenylalanine or tryptophan, likely indicating a read error. The limits of the CDR3 on the DNA are not certain, so only TCRdb's listed CDR3 is given. The same CDR3 also results from other DNA sequences found in this sample. V usage is TRBV7-3 and J usage is TRBJ2-3; the D call TRBD1 from the table was never checked on the DNA. The germline CDR1 and CDR2 sequences are SGHTA and FQGTGA. The CDR3 is made up of 14 amino acids, end residues included. CDR3 sequence: CASSLKGPPDRERV.

The V and J genes are TRBV5-4 and TRBJ1-1; the D is unclear. The CDR3 has 16 amino acids. Germline V lookup: CDR1 SGHNT, CDR2 YYREEE (reference sequence). V dropped 2 bases and J dropped 1 base, with 15 bases sitting between them. The CDR3: CASSFAYDRENTEAFF. As DNA, the CDR3 is TGTGCCAGCAGCTTCGCCTATGACCGAGAGAACACTGAAGCTTTCTTT.

The chain couples TRBV6-1 to TRBJ1-1; D unclear. The CDR3 loop spans 15 amino acids. Germline V gene lookup returns CDR1 MNHNS and CDR2 SASEGT. Trimming removed 5 bases at V and 2 bases at J, with 15 bases between. Written as DNA, the CDR3 is TGTGCCAGCAGTAGAGGGTTCCCAGACAACACTGAAGCTTTCTTT. Its protein product is CASSRGFPDNTEAFF.

The gene calls are TRBV19 and TRBJ2-7, with a tentative D call TRBD2 (5 bases). In germline, CDR1 is LNHDA, CDR2 SQIVND (reference sequence). CDR3 length equals 15 residues. V was cut by 3 bases and J by 4 bases, with 16 bases left in between. The CDR3 reads CASSIGGSVAYEQYF. CDR3 in DNA: TGTGCCAGTAGTATTGGCGGGTCGGTGGCTTACGAGCAGTACTTC.

In its sample, this clone was seen once. The rearrangement joins TRBV2 to TRBJ1-1; D remains ambiguous. Looked up from germline, CDR1 is SNHLY and CDR2 is FYNNEI. The CDR3 runs to 13 residues. Trimming pared 5 bases from V and 3 bases from J, leaving 10 bases between. In DNA, the CDR3 is TGTGCCAGCAGTCGAACAGTCTACACTGAAGCTTTCTTT. It encodes CASSRTVYTEAFF.

The count of this clone is one. The chain joins TRBV9 to TRBJ2-5, with TRBD2 matching 9 bases. This CDR3 region has 16 residues. The V and J ends lost 0 bases and 1 base, in that order; junction bases with no gene match: 4. Germline CDR1 and CDR2: SGDLS and YYNGEE. This chain's CDR3 is CASSVGASGTQETQYF. CDR3 sequence (DNA): TGTGCCAGCAGCGTAGGTGCTAGCGGGACCCAAGAGACCCAGTACTTC.

The J gene is TRBJ2-1, the V gene TRBV5-1; 11 bases align to TRBD2. Germline CDR1 reads SGHRS; CDR2 reads YFSETQ. V lost 0 bases to trimming and J lost 7 bases; unmatched junction nucleotides: 9. CDR3 length equals 17 residues. The CDR3 sequence: CASSLVAGGLFSNEQFF. CDR3 coding DNA: TGCGCCAGCAGCTTGGTAGCGGGGGGGCTCTTTAGTAATGAGCAGTTCTTC.

The chain is built from TRBV19 and TRBJ1-2, with D maybe TRBD1 (5 bases). Germline assignment: CDR1 LNHDA and CDR2 SQIVND (reference sequence). The CDR3 loop spans 14 amino acids. The V end was cut by 7 bases, the J end by 7 bases, with 19 bases between. The DNA for the CDR3 is TGTGCCAGTAATAAGAGGCAGGGCGTAGGTGGCTACACCTTC. Its protein product is CASNKRQGVGGYTF.

The CDR3 reads CAFRSGTDNSPLHF. The DNA for the CDR3 is TGTGCCTTCCGTTCCGGGACGGATAATTCACCCCTCCACTTT. The chain employs TRBV30 and TRBJ1-6; maybe TRBD1 (5 bases). This CDR3 region has 14 residues. V dropped 7 bases and J dropped 5 bases, with 15 bases sitting between them. From germline, CDR1 is GTSNPN and CDR2 SVGIG (reference sequence).

The chain joins TRBV2 to TRBJ2-7, with D hard to call. Germline V lookup: CDR1 SNHLY, CDR2 FYNNEI. The V end was cut by 6 bases, the J end by 7 bases, with 16 bases between. The CDR3 runs 13 residues. DNA of the CDR3: TGTGCCAGCAGCGCGCGGTCCTCTGGGGAGCAGTACTTC. Protein product: CASSARSSGEQYF.

The rearrangement joins TRBV5-4 to TRBJ1-1; D remains ambiguous. The CDR3 loop spans 15 amino acids. The germline CDR1 and CDR2 sequences are SGHNT and YYREEE (reference sequence). Trimming took 4 bases from V and 1 from J, leaving 14 bases between them. Here the CDR3 DNA reads TGTGCCAGCAGCGGGGAGAGAATTGCGAACACTGAAGCTTTCTTT. Its protein product is CASSGERIANTEAFF.

This clone was seen a single time. The chain recombines TRBV4-3 with TRBJ1-2, with no clear D. Germline CDR1 is LGHNA and CDR2 is YSLEER. The length of the CDR3 is 14 residues. Between the trimmed V and J ends, which lost 5 bases and 5 bases, there was a span of 15 bases. CDR3 bases: TGCGCCAGCAGCTTGGAACAATCCGTGTATGGCTACACCTTC. This gives the protein CASSLEQSVYGYTF.

The gene calls are TRBV19 and TRBJ1-2; D perhaps matches TRBD1 (6 bases). Trimming shortened V by 3 bases and J by 8 bases, and 22 bases separated the two germline ends. The CDR3 spans 16 residues. Germline V gene lookup returns CDR1 LNHDA and CDR2 SQIVND (reference sequence). The CDR3 protein is CASSIWAEGDGWGYTF. The CDR3 DNA follows: TGTGCCAGTAGTATCTGGGCGGAGGGGGACGGATGGGGCTACACCTTC.

The V call is TRBV5-1, the J call TRBJ2-3; D possibly corresponds to TRBD2 (6 bases). Germline CDR1 reads SGHRS; CDR2 reads YFSETQ. The CDR3 sequence is 16 residues long. V was shortened by 4 bases and J by 0 bases, with 15 bases between the two germline ends. DNA for the CDR3: TGCGCCAGCAGCATGCCAGGCGGAGGGAGCACAGATACGCAGTATTTT. Its translation: CASSMPGGGSTDTQYF. The whole variable domain, remainder taken from reference TRBV5-1 and TRBJ2-3, is KAGVTQTPRYLIKTRGQQVTLSCSPISGHRSVSWYQQTPGQGLQFLFEYFSETQRNKGNFPGRFSGRQFSNSRSEMNVSTLELGDSALYLCASSMPGGGSTDTQYFGPGTRLTVL.

The V and J genes are TRBV5-1 and TRBJ1-5; 9 bases agree with TRBD1. The CDR3 totals 13 residues. The germline V gene has CDR1 SGHRS and CDR2 YFSETQ. With 4 bases clipped from V and 7 bases from J, the junction kept 3 bases outside the gene matches. The CDR3 sequence is CASSADRGQPQHF. The DNA of the CDR3 is TGCGCCAGCAGCGCGGACAGGGGACAGCCCCAGCATTTT.

The J gene is TRBJ1-5, the V gene TRBV7-2, with D uncertain. Trimming removed 4 bases at V and 1 base at J, with 11 bases between. The CDR3 runs 15 residues. The germline CDR1 and CDR2 sequences are SGHTA and FQGNSA. CDR3 sequence (DNA): TGTGCCAGCAGCTCCTGGGGTACGAGCAATCAGCCCCAGCATTTT. Encoded protein: CASSSWGTSNQPQHF.

As DNA, the CDR3 is TGCAGCGTTGCCGGGACAGGGGATATTCTGCGGGGCTACACCTTC. Encoded protein: CSVAGTGDILRGYTF. The chain carries TRBV29-1 and TRBJ1-2; the match to TRBD1 covers 10 bases. Germline assignment: CDR1 SQVTM and CDR2 ANQGSEA. V was pared by 4 bases and J by 8 bases, with 13 bases of the junction left unmatched. The CDR3 length is 15 residues.

This chain joins TRBV5-1 and TRBJ2-5; TRBD1 agrees at 9 bases. J was trimmed by 1 base and V by 4 bases; bases with no gene match: 5. The CDR3 totals 15 residues. Germline V lookup: CDR1 SGHRS, CDR2 YFSETQ. The CDR3 loop is CASSPGTGFQETQYF. The CDR3 DNA follows: TGCGCCAGCAGCCCCGGGACAGGGTTCCAAGAGACCCAGTACTTC. The full variable domain, in which reference TRBV5-1 and TRBJ2-5 provide the parts outside the CDR3, is KAGVTQTPRYLIKTRGQQVTLSCSPISGHRSVSWYQQTPGQGLQFLFEYFSETQRNKGNFPGRFSGRQFSNSRSEMNVSTLELGDSALYLCASSPGTGFQETQYFGPGTRLLVL.

The chain has TRBV23-1 and TRBJ1-5; 7 bases line up with TRBD1. TRBV23-1 is an ORF, and what it does is uncertain. The CDR3 spans 12 residues. With V trimmed by 11 bases and J by 1 base, 2 bases remained unmatched. CDR3 region: CAPRGSNQPQHF. For the CDR3, the DNA is TGCGCCCCCAGGGGGAGCAATCAGCCCCAGCATTTT.

The V and J genes are TRBV10-1 and TRBJ2-5; 9 bases fit TRBD2. Germline trimming cut 5 bases from V and 5 bases from J; bases unmatched to any gene: 3. The germline gives CDR1 WNHNN, CDR2 SYGVQD (reference sequence). CDR3 length: 13 residues. The CDR3 bases are TGCGCCAGCAGTCGTGGACTAGCGGAGACCCAGTACTTC. Amino acids: CASSRGLAETQYF.

The chain joins TRBV27 to TRBJ2-7, with D perhaps TRBD2 (6 bases). V lost 6 bases and J lost 2, with 17 bases in between. CDR3 size: 15 residues. Germline CDR1 is MNHEY and CDR2 is SMNVEV (reference sequence). The CDR3 bases are TGTGCCAGCAGCCCCCGAGGGACTGGGACCTACGAGCAGTACTTC. Residues: CASSPRGTGTYEQYF.

This clone was seen a single time. The chain links TRBV2 to TRBJ2-7, with D uncertain. V lost 4 bases, J lost 7 bases, and 5 bases lay in between. CDR3 length: 10 residues. Germline V lookup: CDR1 SNHLY, CDR2 FYNNEI. CDR3 nucleotides: TGTGCCAGCAGTGGACGGGAGCAGTACTTC. It encodes CASSGREQYF.

The chain recombines TRBV18 with TRBJ1-5; 7 bases map to TRBD1. CDR3 length: 15 amino acids. V gave up 6 bases and J gave up 3 bases; unmatched junction bases: 8. Germline V lookup: CDR1 KGHSH, CDR2 LQKENI. CDR3 residues: CASSNRTGVNQPQHF. In DNA, the CDR3 is TGTGCCAGCTCGAACCGCACAGGGGTCAATCAGCCCCAGCATTTT. Combining the CDR3 with reference TRBV18 and TRBJ1-5 gives the whole variable domain NAGVMQNPRHLVRRRGQEARLRCSPMKGHSHVYWYRQLPEEGLKFMVYLQKENIIDESGMPKERFSAEFPKEGPSILRIQQVVRGDSAAYFCASSNRTGVNQPQHFGDGTRLSIL.

The chain joins TRBV21-1 to TRBJ2-7. TRBV21-1 is recorded as a pseudogene. This CDR3 has 15 residues. CDR3 protein: CASSTRWGFSYEQYF. The CDR3 nucleotides are TGTGCCAGCAGCACCCGATGGGGATTCTCCTACGAGCAGTACTTC.

V usage is TRBV2 and J usage is TRBJ2-5; D may match TRBD1 or TRBD2 (5 bases each). Germline lookup yields CDR1 SNHLY and CDR2 FYNNEI. Trimming removed 6 bases from V and 7 bases from J, with 12 bases in between. The CDR3 consists of 12 residues. The CDR3 bases are TGTGCCAGCAGGGGGGACGTTGGGACCCAGTACTTC. Translating gives CASRGDVGTQYF.